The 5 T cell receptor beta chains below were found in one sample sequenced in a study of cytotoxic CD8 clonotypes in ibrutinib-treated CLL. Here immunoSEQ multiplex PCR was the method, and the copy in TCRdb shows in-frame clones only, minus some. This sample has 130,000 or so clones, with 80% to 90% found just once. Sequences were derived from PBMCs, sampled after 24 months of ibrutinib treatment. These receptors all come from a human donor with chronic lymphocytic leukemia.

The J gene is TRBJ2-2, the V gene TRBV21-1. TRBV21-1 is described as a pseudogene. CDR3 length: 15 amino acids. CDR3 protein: CASSIGPPKTGELFF. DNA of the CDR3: TGTGCCAGCAGCATAGGACCGCCGAAAACCGGGGAGCTGTTTTTT.

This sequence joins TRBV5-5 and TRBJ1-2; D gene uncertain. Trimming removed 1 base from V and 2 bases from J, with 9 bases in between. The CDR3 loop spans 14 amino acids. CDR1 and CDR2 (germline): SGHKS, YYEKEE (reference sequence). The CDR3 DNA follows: TGTGCCAGCAGCTTGAGGGTAGACAACTATGGCTACACCTTC. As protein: CASSLRVDNYGYTF.

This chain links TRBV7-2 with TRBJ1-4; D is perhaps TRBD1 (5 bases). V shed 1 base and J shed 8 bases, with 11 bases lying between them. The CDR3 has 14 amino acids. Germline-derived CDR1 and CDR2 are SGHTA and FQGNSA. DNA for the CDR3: TGTGCCAGCAGCTTAGGTGGGGCGGTCGAAAAACTGTTTTTT. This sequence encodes CASSLGGAVEKLFF.

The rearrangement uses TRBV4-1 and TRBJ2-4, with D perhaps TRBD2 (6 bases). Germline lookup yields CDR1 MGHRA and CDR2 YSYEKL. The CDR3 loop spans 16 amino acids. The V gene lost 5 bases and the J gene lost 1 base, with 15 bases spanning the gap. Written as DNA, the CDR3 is TGCGCCAGCAGCTCCCTTTGGGGGGAGGCCAAAAACATTCAGTACTTC. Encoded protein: CASSSLWGEAKNIQYF.

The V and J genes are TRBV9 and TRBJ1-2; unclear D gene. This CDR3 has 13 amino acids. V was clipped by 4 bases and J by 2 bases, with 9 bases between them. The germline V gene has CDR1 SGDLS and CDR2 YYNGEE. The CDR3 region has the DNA TGTGCCAGCAGCACTCAGGAGAACTATGGCTACACCTTC. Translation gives CASSTQENYGYTF. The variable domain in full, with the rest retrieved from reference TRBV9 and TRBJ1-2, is DSGVTQTPKHLITATGQRVTLRCSPRSGDLSVYWYQQSLDQGLQFLIQYYNGEERAKGNILERFSAQQFPDLHSELNLSSLELGDSALYFCASSTQENYGYTFGSGTRLTVV.